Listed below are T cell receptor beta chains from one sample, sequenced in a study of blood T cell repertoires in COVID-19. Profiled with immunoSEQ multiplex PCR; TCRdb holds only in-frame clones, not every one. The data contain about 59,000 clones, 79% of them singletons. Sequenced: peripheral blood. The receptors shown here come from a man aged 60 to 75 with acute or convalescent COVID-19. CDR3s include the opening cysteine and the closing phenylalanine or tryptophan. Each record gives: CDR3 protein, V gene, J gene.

CDR3 protein: CASSQSGQRGETQYF
V gene: TRBV4-1
J gene: TRBJ2-5

CDR3 protein: CASSLAIFQAAAFTEAFF
V gene: TRBV5-5
J gene: TRBJ1-1

CDR3 protein: CATSRTGQGGLGYTF
V gene: TRBV15
J gene: TRBJ1-2

CDR3 protein: CASWRNGYTF
V gene: TRBV27
J gene: TRBJ1-2

CDR3 protein: CASSTDPGTVYMNTEAFF
V gene: TRBV19
J gene: TRBJ1-1

CDR3 protein: CASSLKTGVSNQPQHF
V gene: TRBV7-4
J gene: TRBJ1-5

CDR3 protein: CASSSWTGPGGYTF
V gene: TRBV27
J gene: TRBJ1-2

CDR3 protein: CASSRDYGYTF
V gene: TRBV7-2
J gene: TRBJ1-2

CDR3 protein: CASSRGESYNEQFF
V gene: TRBV3-1/TRBV3-2
J gene: TRBJ2-1

CDR3 protein: CASSYSLGLSEQYF
V gene: TRBV6-6
J gene: TRBJ2-7

CDR3 protein: CASSPSEETPGNEQFF
V gene: TRBV18
J gene: TRBJ2-1

CDR3 protein: CASSLVREGDEKLFF
V gene: TRBV7-8
J gene: TRBJ1-4

CDR3 protein: CASSLRVTYEQYF
V gene: TRBV27
J gene: TRBJ2-7

CDR3 protein: CASRTSGVTDTQYF
V gene: TRBV5-1
J gene: TRBJ2-3

CDR3 protein: CASSPRVVAGELFF
V gene: TRBV18
J gene: TRBJ2-2

CDR3 protein: CASSLSQNPLEKRNIQYF
V gene: TRBV27
J gene: TRBJ2-4

CDR3 protein: CASSAGMVTEAFF
V gene: TRBV28
J gene: TRBJ1-1

CDR3 protein: CASSLASDRGPAGNTIYF
V gene: TRBV7-7
J gene: TRBJ1-3

CDR3 protein: CASSSDRVKAFF
V gene: TRBV7-2
J gene: TRBJ1-1

CDR3 protein: CASSESGQYGYTF
V gene: TRBV10-1
J gene: TRBJ1-2

CDR3 protein: CASSPEAGGTEAFF
V gene: TRBV18
J gene: TRBJ1-1

CDR3 protein: CASAQGAGFDGYTF
V gene: TRBV9
J gene: TRBJ1-2